This TCR beta chain was retrieved from a study of blood T cells in healthy people across ages. About the research overall: For every two T cells, template switching captured about one barcoded beta molecule. Whole-study results and caveats: Older age went with lower TCR beta diversity per million T cells, in a roughly linear way.

Peripheral blood from each donor was collected in a volume of approximately 9.5 milliliters. Germline values: CDR1 SEHNR, CDR2 FQNEAQ (reference sequence). The J segment lost 3 bases and the V segment lost 2 bases, leaving 10 bases of the junction unmatched. This CDR3 has 18 residues. Details on this clonotype: The antigen remains undetermined.

A second PCR of 7 to 11 cycles used a sample-barcoded 5' primer and a J-beta primer mix. TCRdb analysed the 5' RACE reads with MiXCR anew, one entry per CDR3 protein. The repertoire holds approximately 880,000 distinct CDR3 sequences, with around 48% as singletons. The source of this sequence is a young man in good health. V is TRBV7-9 and J is TRBJ2-1, with 10 bases that match TRBD1. Sequencing input: blood. For the CDR3, the DNA is TGTGCCAGCAGCTTAACCCATCCGGGACAGGGGAGCTACAATGAGCAGTTCTTC. Translating gives CASSLTHPGQGSYNEQFF.